The next 2 T cell receptor beta chains were all read from a single sample in a study of long-term antiretroviral therapy in people with HIV. Survey level was the resolution at which the v3.0 immunoSEQ assay ran. Method: immunoSEQ multiplex PCR; TCRdb's copy keeps in-frame clones and lacks some. The sample lists some 12,000 clones, 80% to 90% occurring once. The sample consisted of unsorted PBMCs, taken 0.2 years before starting antiretroviral therapy. The receptors were sampled from a woman between 40 and 50 years old with HIV.

The chain is built from TRBV6-6 and TRBJ1-2; D gene unclear. Trimming removed 7 bases at V and 5 bases at J, with 11 bases between. The germline V gene has CDR1 MNHNY and CDR2 SVGAGI (reference sequence). The CDR3 length is 12 residues. The DNA of the CDR3 is TGTGCCAGCACTCCGGACGGTTATGGCTACACCTTC. Translation gives CASTPDGYGYTF.

V usage is TRBV5-1 and J usage is TRBJ2-3, with D maybe TRBD2 (6 bases). Trimming pared 4 bases from V and 6 bases from J, leaving 15 bases between. Germline V gene lookup returns CDR1 SGHRS and CDR2 YFSETQ. This CDR3 spans 14 amino acids. CDR3 in amino acids: CASSGEGGMDTQYF. The CDR3 DNA follows: TGCGCCAGCAGCGGTGAGGGAGGTATGGATACGCAGTATTTT.